This T cell receptor beta chain was identified during a study of Graves' ophthalmopathy and Graves' hyperthyroidism. Study background: Peripheral blood sampling occurred at initial diagnosis, before any treatment.

Using RNA transcripts, the TCR beta CDR3 regions were amplified. RT-PCR was first run with HTBI primers, then multiplex PCR in a second round. TCRdb called the multiplex PCR reads again in MiXCR, with one record for every CDR3 protein. This sample has 600,000 to 650,000 distinct CDR3 sequences; about 20% occur once, and the top ten carry around 7%. Overall study results and limits: Most expanded clonotypes from thyroid (those above 0.001 frequency) were also found in blood.

The CDR3 contains 15 residues. The ends were cut back, 6 bases at V and 0 bases at J, with 14 bases in the middle. The V gene's germline CDR1 is MNHEY and CDR2 SMNVEV (reference sequence). This clonotype was seen ten or more times. Its matching antigen is unknown. Sequencing was done on a sample of peripheral blood. V gene TRBV27 combines with J gene TRBJ1-1, with a weak D call TRBD1 (6 bases). This clonotype was obtained from a young woman with stable Graves' hyperthyroidism. Some clones in this sample may be carry-over from other donors' samples. The chain's CDR3 is CASSLVGAVNTEAFF. The CDR3 nucleotides read TGTGCCAGCAGCTTGGTGGGGGCTGTGAACACTGAAGCTTTCTTT.